Presented here are 15 T cell receptor beta chains from one specimen sequenced in a study of OX40 agonist ivuxolimab in advanced cancers. TCRdb's copy holds only in-frame clones and misses some; the assay was immunoSEQ multiplex PCR. The table records about 48,000 clones, 79% of them present only once. The source material was CD4+ or CD8+ T cells sorted from blood, sampled in a trial of the OX40 agonist ivuxolimab. These receptors all come from an adult with an advanced solid tumor such as melanoma, head and neck, liver or kidney cancer.

On this clone: This sample also contains other DNA sequences that code for the same CDR3. This rearrangement joins TRBV14 to TRBJ1-4; 9 bases align to TRBD1. Per the germline V gene, CDR1 is SGHDN and CDR2 is FVKESK. V lost 4 bases and J lost 8; bases outside the gene matches: 8. The CDR3 length is 15 residues. The CDR3 bases are TGTGCCAGCAGCCCGACGGGACAGGGTGGAGAAAAACTGTTTTTT. It encodes CASSPTGQGGEKLFF.

This clone counts as medium-sized. This chain connects TRBV5-1 to TRBJ2-6; 12 bases align to TRBD2. Germline CDR1 is SGHRS and CDR2 is YFSETQ. V shed 5 bases, J shed 3 bases, and the junction held 12 bases outside the gene matches. CDR3 length equals 19 residues. In DNA, the CDR3 is TGCGCCAGCAGTCTCCTCCCGACTAGCGGGAGTAGTGGGGCCAACGTCCTGACTTTC. This sequence encodes CASSLLPTSGSSGANVLTF. Using reference TRBV5-1 and TRBJ2-6 for the parts outside the CDR3, the full variable domain is KAGVTQTPRYLIKTRGQQVTLSCSPISGHRSVSWYQQTPGQGLQFLFEYFSETQRNKGNFPGRFSGRQFSNSRSEMNVSTLELGDSALYLCASSLLPTSGSSGANVLTFGAGSRLTVL.

This chain joins TRBV5-1 and TRBJ2-4; no reliable D call. V was shortened by 6 bases and J by 1 base, with 14 bases between the two germline ends. This CDR3 spans 15 amino acids. CDR1 is SGHRS and CDR2 is YFSETQ in the germline V gene. The CDR3: CASKPASEAKNIQYF. Written as DNA, the CDR3 is TGCGCCAGCAAGCCGGCGAGTGAGGCCAAAAACATTCAGTACTTC.

This clone is a singleton in its sample. CDR3 sequence reads: CASSLAGGRPSEQFF. DNA for the CDR3: TGTGCCAGCAGCTTAGCGGGGGGGCGCCCTAGTGAGCAGTTCTTC. The chain couples TRBV7-2 to TRBJ2-1, with D perhaps matching TRBD2 (7 bases). Germline V gene sequence: CDR1 SGHTA, CDR2 FQGNSA. This CDR3 has 15 residues. V lost 0 bases and J lost 9, with 15 bases in between. Using reference TRBV7-2 and TRBJ2-1 for the parts outside the CDR3, the full variable domain is GAGVSQSPSNKVTEKGKDVELRCDPISGHTALYWYRQSLGQGLEFLIYFQGNSAPDKSGLPSDRFSAERTGGSVSTLTIQRTQQEDSAVYLCASSLAGGRPSEQFFGPGTRLTVL.

This CDR3 is CAWSPDFTEAFF. The CDR3 DNA reads TGTGCCTGGAGTCCAGATTTCACTGAAGCTTTCTTT. This sequence joins TRBV30 and TRBJ1-1; D not resolved. This CDR3 contains 12 residues. V was trimmed by 2 bases and J by 4 bases, leaving 8 bases between them. Germline V CDR1 and CDR2: GTSNPN, SVGIG (reference sequence).

The chain carries TRBV2 and TRBJ1-5; D possibly corresponds to TRBD1 (6 bases). The germline V gene encodes CDR1 SNHLY and CDR2 FYNNEI. V lost 5 bases and J 2 bases, leaving 10 bases between the germline ends. The CDR3 consists of 14 residues. CDR3 in amino acids: CASSLTGGNQPQHF. CDR3 DNA sequence: TGTGCCAGCAGTCTGACAGGAGGCAATCAGCCCCAGCATTTT. The full variable domain, rest sourced from reference TRBV2 and TRBJ1-5, is EPEVTQTPSHQVTQMGQEVILRCVPISNHLYFYWYRQILGQKVEFLVSFYNNEISEKSEIFDDQFSVERPDGSNFTLKIRSTKLEDSAMYFCASSLTGGNQPQHFGDGTRLSIL.

Here the CDR3 DNA reads TGTGCCATCAGCGCTCGACAGGGACTCTCTGGGGCCAACGTCCTGACTTTC. This encodes CAISARQGLSGANVLTF. The chain recombines TRBV10-3 with TRBJ2-6, with D maybe TRBD1 (7 bases). V lost 6 bases to trimming and J lost 0 bases, with 15 bases between them. Germline loops: CDR1 ENHRY, CDR2 SYGVKD. The CDR3 is 17 amino acids.

A few counts support this clone. The chain combines TRBV7-9 with TRBJ1-1; D not certain. The V gene's germline CDR1 is SEHNR and CDR2 FQNEAQ (reference sequence). V was cut by 1 base and J by 6 bases, with 6 bases left in between. The CDR3 is 12 residues long. In DNA form, the CDR3 reads TGTGCCAGCAGCTTAGGTGACGCTGAAGCTTTCTTT. Encoded protein: CASSLGDAEAFF.

This clone has just a few counts. The chain carries TRBV19 and TRBJ1-2, with 8 positions matching TRBD1. The CDR3 extends over 15 amino acids. J gave up 1 base and V 6 bases, and 7 bases lay outside the gene matches. Germline V gives CDR1 LNHDA, CDR2 SQIVND (reference sequence). CDR3 protein: CASRNRGADNYGYTF. The CDR3 DNA is TGTGCCAGTAGGAACAGGGGGGCCGATAACTATGGCTACACCTTC. Full variable domain (outside the CDR3, taken from reference TRBV19 and TRBJ1-2): DGGITQSPKYLFRKEGQNVTLSCEQNLNHDAMYWYRQDPGQGLRLIYYSQIVNDFQKGDIAEGYSVSREKKESFPLTVTSAQKNPTAFYLCASRNRGADNYGYTFGSGTRLTVV.

The genes are TRBV9 and TRBJ1-1; a possible D gene is TRBD1 (5 bases). This CDR3 has 13 amino acids. The V end lost 3 bases, the J end lost 1 base, and 7 bases lay between the germline ends. Germline CDR1 SGDLS, CDR2 YYNGEE. CDR3 loop: CASSAQGNTEAFF. CDR3 nucleotides: TGTGCCAGCAGCGCCCAGGGGAACACTGAAGCTTTCTTT. The whole variable domain, remainder taken from reference TRBV9 and TRBJ1-1, is DSGVTQTPKHLITATGQRVTLRCSPRSGDLSVYWYQQSLDQGLQFLIQYYNGEERAKGNILERFSAQQFPDLHSELNLSSLELGDSALYFCASSAQGNTEAFFGQGTRLTVV.

The chain couples TRBV14 to TRBJ2-1; the match to TRBD2 covers 12 bases. This CDR3 is 18 amino acids long. Germline trimming cut 3 bases from V and 2 bases from J; bases unmatched to any gene: 8. Germline values: CDR1 SGHDN, CDR2 FVKESK. This CDR3 reads CASSQTSGGPSPYNEQFF. CDR3 coding DNA: TGTGCCAGCAGCCAGACTAGCGGGGGCCCATCCCCCTACAATGAGCAGTTCTTC.

The genes are TRBV19 and TRBJ2-7; D unresolved. V was trimmed by 11 bases and J by 6 bases, leaving 17 bases between them. CDR1 and CDR2 (germline): LNHDA, SQIVND (reference sequence). The length of the CDR3 is 12 residues. In nucleotides, the CDR3 is TGTGCCTACCGAAGGCGTACGGGCGAGCAGTACTTC. It codes for CAYRRRTGEQYF.

The CDR3 here is CASSVQSGTGGETQYF. Here the CDR3 DNA reads TGTGCCAGCAGCGTACAATCCGGGACAGGGGGAGAGACCCAGTACTTC. V usage is TRBV9 and J usage is TRBJ2-5, with 11 bases identical to TRBD1. J lost 4 bases, V lost 1 base, and 6 bases had no gene match. CDR1 is SGDLS, CDR2 YYNGEE, per germline. The CDR3 consists of 16 residues.

The CDR3 DNA is TGTGCCAGCACCTGGGGGGGATATTCACCCCTCCACTTT. It codes for CASTWGGYSPLHF. V usage is TRBV6-5 and J usage is TRBJ1-6; a weak D match, TRBD1 (5 bases). Trimming removed 7 bases at V and 8 bases at J, with 12 bases between. This CDR3 has 13 amino acids. The germline V gene encodes CDR1 MNHEY and CDR2 SVGAGI.

The CDR3 DNA follows: TGTGCCAGTAGCTCGTTATCAGGCTGGACCGGGGAGCTGTTTTTT. It translates to CASSSLSGWTGELFF. The V call is TRBV19, the J call TRBJ2-2, with D unresolved. The V gene's germline CDR1 is LNHDA and CDR2 SQIVND (reference sequence). V lost 6 bases and J 5 bases, leaving 16 bases between the germline ends. The CDR3 sequence is 15 residues long.